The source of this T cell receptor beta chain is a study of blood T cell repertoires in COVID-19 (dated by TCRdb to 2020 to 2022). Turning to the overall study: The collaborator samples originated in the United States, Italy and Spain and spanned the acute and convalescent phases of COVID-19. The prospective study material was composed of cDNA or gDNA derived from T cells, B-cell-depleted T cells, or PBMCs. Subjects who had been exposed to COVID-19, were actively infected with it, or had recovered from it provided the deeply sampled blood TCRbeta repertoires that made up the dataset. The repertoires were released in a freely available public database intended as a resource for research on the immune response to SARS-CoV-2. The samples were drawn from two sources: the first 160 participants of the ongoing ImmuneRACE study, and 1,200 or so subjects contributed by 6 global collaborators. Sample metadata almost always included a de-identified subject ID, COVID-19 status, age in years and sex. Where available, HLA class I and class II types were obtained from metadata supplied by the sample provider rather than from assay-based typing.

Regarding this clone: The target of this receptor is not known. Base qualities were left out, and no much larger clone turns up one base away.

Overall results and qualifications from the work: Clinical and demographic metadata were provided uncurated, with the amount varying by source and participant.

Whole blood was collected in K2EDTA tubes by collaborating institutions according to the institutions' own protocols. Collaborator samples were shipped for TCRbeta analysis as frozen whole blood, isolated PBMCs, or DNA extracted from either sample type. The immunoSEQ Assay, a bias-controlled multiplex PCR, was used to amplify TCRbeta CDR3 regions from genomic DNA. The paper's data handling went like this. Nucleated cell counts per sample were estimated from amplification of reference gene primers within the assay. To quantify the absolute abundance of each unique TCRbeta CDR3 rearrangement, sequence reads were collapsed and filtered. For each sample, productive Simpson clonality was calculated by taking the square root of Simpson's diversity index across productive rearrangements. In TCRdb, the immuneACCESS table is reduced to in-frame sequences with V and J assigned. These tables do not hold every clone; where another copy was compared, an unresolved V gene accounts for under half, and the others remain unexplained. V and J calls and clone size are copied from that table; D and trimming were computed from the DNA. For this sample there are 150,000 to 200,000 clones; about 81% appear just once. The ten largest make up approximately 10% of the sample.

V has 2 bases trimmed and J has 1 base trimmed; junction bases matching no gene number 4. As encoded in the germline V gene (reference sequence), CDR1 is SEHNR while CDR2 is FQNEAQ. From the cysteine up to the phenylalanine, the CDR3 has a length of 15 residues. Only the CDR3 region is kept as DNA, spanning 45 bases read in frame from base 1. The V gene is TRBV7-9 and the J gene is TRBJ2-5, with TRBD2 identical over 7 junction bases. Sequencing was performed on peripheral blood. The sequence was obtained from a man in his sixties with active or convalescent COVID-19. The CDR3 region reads CASSLWTSGQETQYF. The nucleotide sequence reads TGTGCCAGCAGCTTATGGACTAGTGGCCAAGAGACCCAGTACTTC. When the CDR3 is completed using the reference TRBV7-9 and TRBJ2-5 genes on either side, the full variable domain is DTGVSQNPRHKITKRGQNVTFRCDPISEHNRLYWYRQTLGQGPEFLTYFQNEAQLEKSRLLSDRFSAERPKGSFSTLEIQRTEQGDSAMYLCASSLWTSGQETQYFGPGTRLLVL.